These 23 T cell receptor beta chains were all obtained from the same sample, sequenced in a study of T cell responses to AZD1222 COVID-19 vaccine. The method was immunoSEQ multiplex PCR; TCRdb's version includes in-frame clones alone and lacks a portion of them. The sample comprises some 90,000 clones, approximately 91% of which are singletons, and about an eighth rests with the top ten. The specimen was peripheral blood, collected on day 0 of AZD1222 vaccination. Receptors were obtained from an adult in good health.

The chain recombines TRBV10-3 with TRBJ2-7; D is possibly TRBD2 (5 bases). The CDR3 has 16 residues. Between the trimmed V and J ends, which lost 0 bases and 5 bases, there was a span of 17 bases. Germline V gives CDR1 ENHRY, CDR2 SYGVKD. In DNA form, the CDR3 reads TGTGCCATCAGTGAGTCGAGTCTGAACGAGGAGGACGAGCAGTACTTC. It specifies CAISESSLNEEDEQYF.

The chain joins TRBV5-1 to TRBJ1-5; D is undetermined. This CDR3 has 15 amino acids. CDR1 is SGHRS and CDR2 is YFSETQ in the germline V gene. Trimming pared 0 bases from V and 2 bases from J, leaving 9 bases between. The CDR3 sequence: CASSLGDGRNQPQHF. As DNA, the CDR3 is TGCGCCAGCAGCTTGGGAGACGGACGCAATCAGCCCCAGCATTTT.

The V and J genes are TRBV27 and TRBJ1-2; 8 positions agree with TRBD1. Germline loops: CDR1 MNHEY, CDR2 SMNVEV (reference sequence). V shed 6 bases, J shed 7 bases, and the junction held 10 bases outside the gene matches. CDR3 size: 14 residues. The CDR3 DNA is TGTGCCAGCAGCTTACCGGGACAGGTGGGTGGCTACACCTTC. As protein: CASSLPGQVGGYTF.

The CDR3 DNA reads as TGTGCCTGGAGTACCGGGACAGGGAATTCACCCCTCCACTTT. This gives the protein CAWSTGTGNSPLHF. J is TRBJ1-6 and V is TRBV30; 9 bases fit TRBD1. CDR1 and CDR2 from the germline V gene are GTSNPN and SVGIG (reference sequence). V was pared by 2 bases and J by 7 bases, with 3 bases of the junction left unmatched. This CDR3 region has 14 residues.

The rearrangement links TRBV6-1 to TRBJ1-4; TRBD1 aligns across 9 bases. Per the germline V gene, CDR1 is MNHNS and CDR2 is SASEGT. With V trimmed by 2 bases and J by 5 bases, 12 bases remained unmatched. The CDR3 is 18 amino acids. The CDR3 region is CASSEPSDPGTGNEKLFF. CDR3 nucleotides: TGTGCCAGCAGTGAACCGTCTGACCCCGGGACAGGGAATGAAAAACTGTTTTTT.

This clone occurred once. The chain joins TRBV5-1 to TRBJ1-2, with 10 bases fitting TRBD1. The trim removed 4 bases at V and 3 bases at J, leaving 12 bases unmatched. Germline V gene lookup returns CDR1 SGHRS and CDR2 YFSETQ. CDR3 length: 17 amino acids. The CDR3 nucleotides read TGCGCCAGCAGCGTCCTGGGACAGGGGCCGCCACACTATGGCTACACCTTC. Translation gives CASSVLGQGPPHYGYTF.

This chain joins TRBV27 and TRBJ1-5; D possibly corresponds to TRBD1 (5 bases). The germline CDR1 and CDR2 sequences are MNHEY and SMNVEV (reference sequence). The CDR3 extends over 17 amino acids. Trimming pared 0 bases from V and 3 bases from J, leaving 15 bases between. CDR3 DNA: TGTGCCAGCAGTTTATCGTGGGGCAGGGCCTACAATCAGCCCCAGCATTTT. It translates to CASSLSWGRAYNQPQHF.

V and J are TRBV12-2 and TRBJ1-2; the table's D gene call, TRBD1, was not cross checked with the DNA. TRBV12-2 is deemed a pseudogene. CDR3 length equals 13 residues. This chain's CDR3 is CASRLGQGIGYTF. The CDR3 DNA reads as TGTGCAAGTCGCTTGGGACAGGGGATTGGCTACACCTTC.

The V call is TRBV18, the J call TRBJ2-7; tentatively, D is TRBD2 (5 bases). This CDR3 is 12 amino acids long. Per germline, CDR1 KGHSH and CDR2 LQKENI. V lost 1 base and J 11 bases, leaving 12 bases between the germline ends. CDR3 protein: CASSPQGEIEYF. The CDR3 coding sequence is TGTGCCAGCTCACCACAGGGAGAAATTGAGTACTTC.

The rearrangement links TRBV7-9 to TRBJ1-6; D might be TRBD1 (6 bases). CDR1 is SEHNR and CDR2 is FQNEAQ in the germline V gene (reference sequence). V shed 4 bases and J shed 13 bases, with 20 bases lying between them. This CDR3 is 15 amino acids long. Here the CDR3 reads CASSSLLGTPLPLHF. CDR3 coding DNA: TGTGCCAGCAGCTCCCTGTTAGGGACACCTCTCCCCCTCCACTTT.

V and J are TRBV7-4 and TRBJ1-4; D is unresolved. Germline CDR1 SGHVT, CDR2 SQSDAQ. The V gene lost 7 bases and the J gene lost 0 bases, with 18 bases spanning the gap. This CDR3 is 17 amino acids long. For the CDR3, the DNA is TGTGCCAGCACCTCCATGTATCTTTTTGCAACTAATGAAAAACTGTTTTTT. Residues: CASTSMYLFATNEKLFF. Full variable domain (missing parts from reference TRBV7-4 and TRBJ1-4): GAGVSQSPRYKVAKRGRDVALRCDSISGHVTLYWYRQTLGQGSEVLTYSQSDAQRDKSGRPSGRFSAERPERSVSTLKIQRTEQGDSAVYLCASTSMYLFATNEKLFFGSGTQLSVL.

The chain recombines TRBV5-6 with TRBJ1-3, with TRBD1 as a possible D gene (5 bases). Between the trimmed V and J ends, which lost 0 bases and 0 bases, there was a span of 10 bases. Per germline, CDR1 SGHDT and CDR2 YYEEEE. The CDR3 has 16 residues. The CDR3 nucleotides are TGTGCCAGCAGCTTGGTACAGGCCTTCTCTGGAAACACCATATATTTT. This gives the protein CASSLVQAFSGNTIYF.

The genes are TRBV28 and TRBJ2-5; 7 nucleotides match TRBD2. J lost 5 bases, V lost 8 bases, and 8 bases had no gene match. Germline assignment: CDR1 MDHEN and CDR2 SYDVKM. The CDR3 has 13 residues. This chain's CDR3 is CASGGVRGETQYF. CDR3 nucleotides: TGTGCCAGCGGGGGGGTCCGTGGCGAGACCCAGTACTTC.

The chain links TRBV29-1 to TRBJ1-2, with D uncertain. The V gene lost 4 bases and the J gene lost 9 bases, with 15 bases spanning the gap. This CDR3 has 12 residues. Germline V gene sequence: CDR1 SQVTM, CDR2 ANQGSEA. The CDR3 nucleotides are TGCAGCGTTGGTTGGCAGGCCCCTAGCTACACCTTC. Its protein is CSVGWQAPSYTF.

The CDR3 loop is CASSERVMNTEAFF. The DNA for the CDR3 is TGTGCCAGCAGTGAACGGGTTATGAACACTGAAGCTTTCTTT. The chain has TRBV2 and TRBJ1-1; no firm D call. The CDR3 has 14 amino acids. The germline V gene encodes CDR1 SNHLY and CDR2 FYNNEI. V shed 2 bases and J shed 0 bases, with 7 bases lying between them.

The chain carries TRBV6-2 or TRBV6-3 and TRBJ1-5, with unresolved D. The ends were cut back, 8 bases at V and 5 bases at J, with 19 bases in the middle. The CDR3 length is 15 residues. CDR1 and CDR2 (germline): MNHEY, SVGEGT. CDR3: CASGSRTGYYQPQHF. CDR3 nucleotide sequence: TGTGCCAGCGGTTCACGAACCGGGTATTATCAGCCCCAGCATTTT.

This chain links TRBV5-4 with TRBJ1-2, with D uncertain. The CDR3 loop spans 13 amino acids. Per germline, CDR1 SGHNT and CDR2 YYREEE (reference sequence). V lost 3 bases to trimming and J lost 3 bases, with 9 bases between them. The CDR3 loop reads CASSSLRDYGYTF. The DNA for the CDR3 is TGTGCCAGCAGCTCCTTGAGGGACTATGGCTACACCTTC.

The chain carries TRBV9 and TRBJ1-2; D gene ambiguous. Germline CDR1 and CDR2: SGDLS and YYNGEE. Trimming took 0 bases from V and 4 from J, leaving 13 bases between them. This CDR3 comprises 15 residues. CDR3 nucleotide sequence: TGTGCCAGCAGCGTAGAAGCTGGGATTTCCTATGGCTACACCTTC. It encodes CASSVEAGISYGYTF.

The chain links TRBV7-2 to TRBJ1-1; weak D call: TRBD1 (5 bases). The germline V gene has CDR1 SGHTA and CDR2 FQGNSA. Trimming left V 2 bases short and J 1 base short, with 17 bases between. The CDR3 spans 17 residues. CDR3 coding DNA: TGTGCCAGCAGCTTAAACGTTGGGAGGGGCGGGAACACTGAAGCTTTCTTT. Amino acid sequence: CASSLNVGRGGNTEAFF.

V usage is TRBV6-5 and J usage is TRBJ1-2; tentative D call: TRBD1 (6 bases). Trimming left V 6 bases short and J 7 bases short, with 15 bases between. The CDR3 contains 13 residues. In germline, CDR1 is MNHEY, CDR2 SVGAGI. The CDR3 reads CASSPPGGSGYTF. The CDR3 DNA reads TGTGCCAGCAGCCCACCCGGGGGCTCTGGCTACACCTTC.

This chain joins TRBV6-2 or TRBV6-3 and TRBJ2-7, with D unresolved. The CDR3 spans 15 residues. From germline, CDR1 is MNHEY and CDR2 SVGEGT. The V end lost 2 bases, the J end lost 1 base, and 12 bases lay between the germline ends. CDR3: CASSYVPPLSYEQYF. The CDR3 DNA is TGTGCCAGCAGTTACGTACCCCCGTTATCCTACGAGCAGTACTTC.

In this sample, this clone turned up once. The chain couples TRBV12-3 or TRBV12-4 to TRBJ1-2; TRBD1 is a possible D gene (6 bases). The germline V and J ends were trimmed by 5 bases and 2 bases, with 9 bases remaining between them. The CDR3 runs 13 residues. CDR3: CASSRDKNYGYTF. The CDR3, as DNA: TGTGCCAGCAGTCGGGACAAGAACTATGGCTACACCTTC.

The rearrangement uses TRBV6-5 and TRBJ2-7; 12 bases are a match to TRBD2. Per the germline V gene, CDR1 is MNHEY and CDR2 is SVGAGI. Losses at the gene ends were 7 bases for V and 2 bases for J; bases not matched to a gene: 6. The CDR3 contains 15 residues. The CDR3 sequence is CASNHRLAGAYEQYF. CDR3 sequence (DNA): TGTGCCAGCAATCATCGACTAGCGGGGGCCTACGAGCAGTACTTC.